This T cell receptor beta chain was identified during a study of a mutant IDH1 vaccine in newly diagnosed glioma. Time point described: week 47, end of study. Topical imiquimod was applied with each vaccine dose, which held 300 ug of mutant IDH1 20-mer peptide. Eight vaccinations went to patients in weeks 1, 3, 5, 7, 11, 15, 19, 23. The table came from immunoSEQ multiplex PCR; TCRdb's copy has only in-frame clones and leaves some out. There are roughly 86,000 clones in the sample; about 81% occur only once, and 5% to 6.5% lies in the top ten. V lost 5 bases and J lost 3; bases outside the gene matches: 6. CDR3 length: 14 amino acids. Germline V gives CDR1 SGHVS, CDR2 FQNEAQ. Comments on this clone: Its specificity is not known.

The chain links TRBV7-8 to TRBJ2-7; 8 positions match TRBD2. The sample was PBMCs, taken from a glioma patient whose treatment included an IDH1 peptide vaccine. The source of this sequence is a man aged 40-50 years with glioma. The chain's CDR3 is CASSPVAGGYEQYF. The CDR3 coding sequence is TGTGCCAGCAGCCCCGTGGCGGGGGGCTACGAGCAGTACTTC.